Following are 29 T cell receptor beta chains from one sample sequenced in a study of blood T cell repertoires in COVID-19. Profiled with immunoSEQ multiplex PCR; TCRdb holds only in-frame clones, not every one. The repertoire includes around 230,000 clones, about 84% of them detected once, and about 8% sits in the top ten. Material for sequencing was peripheral blood. Receptors were obtained from a woman aged 80 or over with acute or convalescent COVID-19.

The V call is TRBV15, the J call TRBJ2-6; TRBD2 matches at 7 bases. Germline trimming cut 1 base from V and 3 bases from J; bases unmatched to any gene: 12. The CDR3 is 19 amino acids. Germline V lookup: CDR1 LNHNV, CDR2 YYDKDF (reference sequence). CDR3 region: CATSRVAGVSLGGANVLTF. The CDR3 DNA sequence: TGTGCCACCAGCAGAGTCGCGGGAGTAAGTCTCGGTGGGGCCAACGTCCTGACTTTC.

The genes are TRBV5-1 and TRBJ2-3, with TRBD1 matching 10 bases. V was clipped by 6 bases and J by 6 bases; unmatched bases: 7. The CDR3 runs 14 residues. Germline V gene data show CDR1 as SGHRS and CDR2 as YFSETQ. The CDR3 spells CASTPGQGFDTQYF. CDR3 bases: TGCGCCAGCACCCCGGGACAGGGGTTTGATACGCAGTATTTT.

Only one count was recorded for this clone. CDR3 residues: CASGMGRNEKLFF. CDR3 DNA: TGTGCCAGCGGTATGGGGAGGAATGAAAAACTGTTTTTT. The V and J genes are TRBV25-1 and TRBJ1-4, with D unclear. Germline CDR1 MGHDK, CDR2 SYGVNS. Between the trimmed V and J ends, which lost 8 bases and 5 bases, there was a span of 12 bases. The CDR3 runs 13 residues.

The chain carries TRBV18 and TRBJ2-7; D might be TRBD1 (6 bases). Germline V gives CDR1 KGHSH, CDR2 LQKENI. The CDR3 runs to 13 residues. Deletions cut 4 bases from V and 3 bases from J, with 10 bases between. The CDR3 coding sequence is TGTGCCAGCTCACTTAAACAGGGCTACGAGCAGTACTTC. Its protein product is CASSLKQGYEQYF.

J is TRBJ1-2 and V is TRBV20-1; weak D call: TRBD1 (6 bases). Trimming took 3 bases from V and 0 from J, leaving 11 bases between them. The CDR3 length is 14 residues. Germline-derived CDR1 and CDR2 are DFQATT and SNEGSKA (reference sequence). The CDR3 coding sequence is TGCAGTGCTAGTGATCAGGGGTCTAACTATGGCTACACCTTC. This gives the protein CSASDQGSNYGYTF.

The chain couples TRBV2 to TRBJ2-1; D possibly corresponds to TRBD2 (6 bases). Germline values: CDR1 SNHLY, CDR2 FYNNEI. This CDR3 has 16 amino acids. V was cut by 0 bases and J by 0 bases, with 9 bases left in between. CDR3 nucleotide sequence: TGTGCCAGCAGTGAAGCACGGGGGACCTCCTACAATGAGCAGTTCTTC. Translating gives CASSEARGTSYNEQFF. Full variable domain (remainder filled in from reference TRBV2 and TRBJ2-1): EPEVTQTPSHQVTQMGQEVILRCVPISNHLYFYWYRQILGQKVEFLVSFYNNEISEKSEIFDDQFSVERPDGSNFTLKIRSTKLEDSAMYFCASSEARGTSYNEQFFGPGTRLTVL.

The rearrangement joins TRBV25-1 to TRBJ1-5; 8 bases are shared with TRBD1. J was trimmed by 5 bases and V by 3 bases; bases with no gene match: 3. In germline, CDR1 is MGHDK, CDR2 SYGVNS. CDR3 length equals 14 residues. As DNA, the CDR3 is TGTGCCAGCAGTGATTACAGGGGGGATCAGCCCCAGCATTTT. This translates into CASSDYRGDQPQHF. Using reference TRBV25-1 and TRBJ1-5 for the parts outside the CDR3, the full variable domain is EADIYQTPRYLVIGTGKKITLECSQTMGHDKMYWYQQDPGMELHLIHYSYGVNSTEKGDLSSESTVSRIRTEHFPLTLESARPSHTSQYLCASSDYRGDQPQHFGDGTRLSIL.

V and J are TRBV3-1 (or the pseudogene TRBV3-2) and TRBJ1-6, with 8 bases matching TRBD1. The CDR3 totals 15 residues. Germline CDR1 is LGHDT and CDR2 is YNNKEL (reference sequence). After removal of 0 bases from V and 9 bases from J, the junction contained 4 bases not matched to a gene. DNA for the CDR3: TGTGCCAGCAGCCAAGATGGGACAGGACTTTCACCCCTCCACTTT. This translates into CASSQDGTGLSPLHF.

The chain carries TRBV3-1 (or the pseudogene TRBV3-2) and TRBJ2-3, with 7 bases identical to TRBD2. V shed 5 bases and J 5 bases; nucleotides not matched to a gene: 13. This CDR3 is built from 16 residues. Germline V CDR1 and CDR2: LGHDT, YNNKEL (reference sequence). In nucleotides, the CDR3 is TGTGCCAGCAGCAAAAGATCGGGACTAACCGGAGATACGCAGTATTTT. The encoded protein is CASSKRSGLTGDTQYF.

The chain links TRBV27 to TRBJ1-2, with TRBD1 matching over 12 bases. The CDR3 has 18 amino acids. V dropped 4 bases and J dropped 7; count of bases not matched to a gene: 16. Germline V gene sequence: CDR1 MNHEY, CDR2 SMNVEV (reference sequence). CDR3 bases: TGTGCCAGCAGTTCCACCGGGGGACAGGGGGCCTTTCGGAGTGGCTACACCTTC. This gives the protein CASSSTGGQGAFRSGYTF.

This chain uses TRBV9 with TRBJ2-7; 8 bases fit TRBD2. The length of the CDR3 is 16 residues. V dropped 2 bases and J dropped 0; count of bases not matched to a gene: 7. Per germline, CDR1 SGDLS and CDR2 YYNGEE. CDR3 in DNA: TGTGCCAGCAGCGTGTTAGCGGGACAAACCTCCTACGAGCAGTACTTC. It translates to CASSVLAGQTSYEQYF.

The V call is TRBV7-2, the J call TRBJ2-5; D not certain. The length of the CDR3 is 13 residues. In germline, CDR1 is SGHTA, CDR2 FQGNSA. V lost 5 bases, J lost 2 bases, and 9 bases lay in between. CDR3 amino acids: CASSREYQETQYF. CDR3 DNA sequence: TGTGCCAGCAGCCGCGAATATCAAGAGACCCAGTACTTC. The full variable domain, its missing parts supplied by reference TRBV7-2 and TRBJ2-5, is GAGVSQSPSNKVTEKGKDVELRCDPISGHTALYWYRQSLGQGLEFLIYFQGNSAPDKSGLPSDRFSAERTGGSVSTLTIQRTQQEDSAVYLCASSREYQETQYFGPGTRLLVL.

The chain uses TRBV15 and TRBJ1-5, with D unresolved. Per the germline V gene, CDR1 is LNHNV and CDR2 is YYDKDF (reference sequence). Between the trimmed V and J ends, which lost 1 base and 5 bases, there was a span of 3 bases. The CDR3 spans 12 residues. In DNA, the CDR3 is TGTGCCACCAGCAGAGGAGATCAGCCCCAGCATTTT. This sequence encodes CATSRGDQPQHF.

The chain combines TRBV6-5 with TRBJ1-2, with 7 bases that match TRBD1. Germline trimming cut 9 bases from V and 2 bases from J; bases unmatched to any gene: 6. The CDR3 is 13 residues long. The germline V gene has CDR1 MNHEY and CDR2 SVGAGI. CDR3 protein: CASHSGQNYGYTF. For the CDR3, the DNA is TGTGCCAGTCATTCGGGACAGAACTATGGCTACACCTTC.

The chain has TRBV28 and TRBJ1-3, with a weak D call TRBD1 (5 bases). V gave up 5 bases and J gave up 4 bases, with 15 bases separating them. The CDR3 is 15 residues long. Germline assignment: CDR1 MDHEN and CDR2 SYDVKM. The CDR3 here is CASSTAGVAGNTIYF. The DNA for the CDR3 is TGTGCCAGCAGTACGGCGGGGGTGGCAGGAAACACCATATATTTT.

This chain connects TRBV5-1 to TRBJ1-5; 11 positions agree with TRBD1. The CDR3 has 15 amino acids. Germline V lookup: CDR1 SGHRS, CDR2 YFSETQ. V lost 4 bases, J lost 6 bases, and 6 bases stayed unmatched. CDR3 in amino acids: CASSQGQGVGQPQHF. In DNA, the CDR3 is TGCGCCAGCAGCCAGGGACAGGGGGTTGGTCAGCCCCAGCATTTT.

CDR3 sequence reads: CASSVGTGGPESSYNEQFF. The CDR3 bases are TGTGCCAGCAGCGTAGGCACGGGAGGGCCAGAAAGCTCCTACAATGAGCAGTTCTTC. The rearrangement uses TRBV9 and TRBJ2-1; 8 bases align to TRBD2. V dropped 0 bases and J dropped 0; count of bases not matched to a gene: 11. Germline CDR1 SGDLS, CDR2 YYNGEE. This CDR3 has 19 amino acids.

This chain connects TRBV18 to TRBJ2-2; 10 positions match TRBD1. Germline lookup yields CDR1 KGHSH and CDR2 LQKENI. Unmatched junction bases numbered 3, after V lost 2 bases and J lost 6 bases. The CDR3 is 15 amino acids. The CDR3 reads CASSPSGQGAGELFF. The CDR3 DNA follows: TGTGCCAGCTCACCATCTGGACAGGGGGCCGGGGAGCTGTTTTTT. The full variable domain, its missing parts supplied by reference TRBV18 and TRBJ2-2, is NAGVMQNPRHLVRRRGQEARLRCSPMKGHSHVYWYRQLPEEGLKFMVYLQKENIIDESGMPKERFSAEFPKEGPSILRIQQVVRGDSAAYFCASSPSGQGAGELFFGEGSRLTVL.

The V call is TRBV9, the J call TRBJ1-4; possibly TRBD1 for D (6 bases). Deletions cut 0 bases from V and 0 bases from J, with 18 bases between. Germline CDR1 SGDLS, CDR2 YYNGEE. The CDR3 is made up of 19 amino acids. CDR3 protein: CASSVAPDRPRATNEKLFF. The DNA for the CDR3 is TGTGCCAGCAGCGTAGCTCCAGACAGGCCCAGGGCAACTAATGAAAAACTGTTTTTT.

This clone was counted a single time. V and J are TRBV7-2 and TRBJ2-2, with D possibly being TRBD2 (6 bases). The CDR3 has 15 residues. Per germline, CDR1 SGHTA and CDR2 FQGNSA. Trimming took 2 bases from V and 1 from J, leaving 8 bases between them. For the CDR3, the DNA is TGTGCCAGCAGCTTAAACGGGGGGAACACCGGGGAGCTGTTTTTT. Amino acids: CASSLNGGNTGELFF.

V and J are TRBV3-1 (or the pseudogene TRBV3-2) and TRBJ2-1, with 7 bases aligning to TRBD2. The V and J ends lost 10 bases and 4 bases, in that order; junction bases with no gene match: 16. The germline V gene has CDR1 LGHDT and CDR2 YNNKEL (reference sequence). The CDR3 spans 16 residues. The chain's CDR3 is CATAPQASGAYNEQFF. The DNA for the CDR3 is TGTGCCACAGCCCCTCAGGCTAGCGGAGCTTACAATGAGCAGTTCTTC.

The J gene is TRBJ1-1, the V gene TRBV18; TRBD1 matches at 10 bases. After removal of 6 bases from V and 0 bases from J, the junction contained 4 bases not matched to a gene. Germline V gene sequence: CDR1 KGHSH, CDR2 LQKENI. The CDR3 loop spans 15 amino acids. The CDR3 DNA sequence: TGTGCCAGCTCTAGACAGGGGGCGTTGAACACTGAAGCTTTCTTT. Its protein is CASSRQGALNTEAFF. The whole variable domain, filled in from reference TRBV18 and TRBJ1-1, reads NAGVMQNPRHLVRRRGQEARLRCSPMKGHSHVYWYRQLPEEGLKFMVYLQKENIIDESGMPKERFSAEFPKEGPSILRIQQVVRGDSAAYFCASSRQGALNTEAFFGQGTRLTVV.

This chain links TRBV12-3 or TRBV12-4 with TRBJ1-5, with TRBD1 as a possible D gene (5 bases). Trimming removed 6 bases at V and 11 bases at J, with 17 bases between. The length of the CDR3 is 13 residues. CDR3 region: CASRPSAAGAQHF. CDR3 coding DNA: TGTGCCAGCAGGCCCTCGGCCGCGGGGGCCCAGCATTTT.

This clone is a singleton in its sample. This chain joins TRBV28 and TRBJ1-1; D is possibly TRBD1 (6 bases). The CDR3 contains 14 residues. Trimming shortened V by 5 bases and J by 1 base, and 11 bases separated the two germline ends. Per germline, CDR1 MDHEN and CDR2 SYDVKM. The CDR3 nucleotides are TGTGCCAGCAGTCAATACAGGGAGAACACTGAAGCTTTCTTT. It yields the protein CASSQYRENTEAFF.

This clone has only one observation. This chain links TRBV10-1 with TRBJ1-5; 9 bases map to TRBD1. This CDR3 comprises 14 residues. V shed 3 bases, J shed 9 bases, and the junction held 6 bases outside the gene matches. Per the germline V gene, CDR1 is WNHNN and CDR2 is SYGVQD (reference sequence). The CDR3, as DNA: TGCGCCAGCAGTGAAGGGACAGGGACGGCGCCCCAGCATTTT. Translation gives CASSEGTGTAPQHF.

The J gene is TRBJ1-1, the V gene TRBV7-9, with D perhaps matching TRBD1 (5 bases). Trimming removed 4 bases at V and 1 base at J, with 10 bases between. Germline V gives CDR1 SEHNR, CDR2 FQNEAQ (reference sequence). The CDR3 has 14 amino acids. The CDR3 region has the DNA TGTGCCAGCAGCTGGGGGAGGGAGAACACTGAAGCTTTCTTT. Its protein product is CASSWGRENTEAFF.

V and J are TRBV28 and TRBJ1-6, with D possibly TRBD1 on 5 matching bases. Trimming left V 6 bases short and J 7 bases short, with 22 bases between. Germline V lookup: CDR1 MDHEN, CDR2 SYDVKM. The CDR3 runs to 17 residues. The CDR3 region has the DNA TGTGCCAGCAGCCCAAACTCCTGGACTGGGGGGAATTCACCCCTCCACTTT. It specifies CASSPNSWTGGNSPLHF.

The gene calls are TRBV7-9 and TRBJ1-2, with D unresolved. The CDR3 is 11 residues long. V dropped 3 bases and J dropped 4 bases, with 3 bases sitting between them. Germline CDR1 SEHNR, CDR2 FQNEAQ (reference sequence). Here the CDR3 reads CASSFGYGYTF. The DNA of the CDR3 is TGTGCCAGCAGCTTCGGCTATGGCTACACCTTC.

This rearrangement joins TRBV6-5 to TRBJ2-6; 8 bases agree with TRBD1. V trimming: 6 bases; J trimming: 13 bases; junction bases outside the gene matches: 11. The CDR3 is 14 residues long. CDR1 and CDR2 (germline): MNHEY, SVGAGI. This CDR3 is CASRPTTGVWVLTF. CDR3 DNA: TGTGCCAGCAGACCCACGACAGGGGTATGGGTCCTGACTTTC.